The rows below give T cell receptor beta chains drawn from one sample of a study of OX40 agonist ivuxolimab in advanced cancers. Clones were sequenced by immunoSEQ multiplex PCR, and TCRdb holds only the in-frame ones, with some missing. Among about 26,000 clones listed, roughly three quarters were seen once. Here the sequenced sample was CD4+ or CD8+ T cells sorted from blood, taken in a trial of the OX40 agonist ivuxolimab. These receptors all stem from an adult with an advanced solid tumor such as melanoma, head and neck, liver or kidney cancer. Each CDR3 is given with its conserved first and last residue. The D gene is left open where the match is weak. Where a row states a size, it is once, few, many or the class of an expanded clone; other rows omit it.

d_call,v_call,j_call,clone_size,cdr3_aa,cdr3_nt
-,TRBV27,TRBJ2-7,-,CASTPLPGVFYEQYF,TGTGCCAGCACCCCCCTCCCAGGGGTCTTCTACGAGCAGTACTTC
-,TRBV28,TRBJ1-5,many,CASSPRAGWQPQHF,TGTGCCAGCAGTCCCCGGGCAGGGTGGCAGCCCCAGCATTTT
-,TRBV21-1,TRBJ2-2,-,CASSKEERKNTGELFF,TGTGCCAGCAGCAAAGAAGAGCGGAAGAACACCGGGGAGCTGTTTTTT
-,TRBV4-3,TRBJ2-7,-,CASSHGYEQYF,TGCGCCAGCAGCCATGGCTACGAGCAGTACTTC
-,TRBV4-1,TRBJ2-7,-,CASSQDSGAYEQYF,TGCGCCAGCAGCCAAGATAGCGGAGCCTACGAGCAGTACTTC
-,TRBV28,TRBJ1-5,-,CASSYRLGSQPQHF,TGTGCCAGCAGTTACAGACTGGGCAGTCAGCCCCAGCATTTT
-,TRBV7-2,TRBJ1-2,-,CASSLGPLGGADGYTF,TGTGCCAGCAGCTTAGGCCCCTTGGGGGGCGCAGATGGCTACACCTTC
-,TRBV7-8,TRBJ1-3,-,CASILQGGGTSGNTIYF,TGTGCCAGCATCCTACAGGGTGGCGGGACCTCTGGAAACACCATATATTTT
-,TRBV6-5,TRBJ2-2,-,CASSLTQYTGELFF,TGTGCCAGCAGCTTGACCCAGTACACCGGGGAGCTGTTTTTT
-,TRBV5-1,TRBJ2-2,-,CASSLEGRGLAGVTGELFF,TGCGCCAGCAGCTTGGAAGGCAGGGGTTTGGCGGGAGTCACCGGGGAGCTGTTTTTT
-,TRBV19,TRBJ2-1,-,CASSIFSGYNEQFF,TGTGCCAGTAGTATCTTTTCGGGGTACAATGAGCAGTTCTTC
-,TRBV6-5,TRBJ1-4,-,CASSYSTGGKLFF,TGTGCCAGCAGTTACTCGACGGGCGGAAAACTGTTTTTT
-,TRBV7-9,TRBJ1-1,-,CASSQGTEAFF,TGTGCCAGCTCCCAGGGCACTGAAGCTTTCTTT
TRBD1,TRBV5-6,TRBJ1-1,-,CASSSGGTGVNTEAFF,TGTGCCAGCTCCTCCGGGGGGACAGGGGTGAACACTGAAGCTTTCTTT
-,TRBV9,TRBJ1-3,once,CASSVVRGSSGNTIYF,TGTGCCAGCAGCGTAGTCCGGGGGTCCTCTGGAAACACCATATATTTT
-,TRBV5-8,TRBJ1-2,-,CASSFVGREKGYTF,TGTGCCAGCAGCTTCGTGGGCAGGGAAAAAGGCTACACCTTC
TRBD2,TRBV28,TRBJ2-1,-,CASGGGYNEQFF,TGTGCCAGCGGCGGGGGTTACAATGAGCAGTTCTTC
TRBD2,TRBV4-2,TRBJ2-2,-,CASSYPVTSGSEKAGELFF,TGTGCCAGCAGCTACCCGGTTACTAGCGGGAGCGAGAAAGCCGGGGAGCTGTTTTTT
-,TRBV7-3,TRBJ1-2,-,CASSLGTYGYTF,TGTGCCAGCAGCTTAGGCACCTATGGCTACACCTTC
-,TRBV11-1,TRBJ1-2,-,CASSFADKPAYTF,TGTGCCAGCAGCTTCGCGGACAAACCGGCCTACACCTTC
TRBD2,TRBV27,TRBJ2-7,-,CASSPWTSGSSPNEQYF,TGTGCCAGCAGTCCCTGGACTAGCGGGAGTTCCCCTAACGAGCAGTACTTC
-,TRBV9,TRBJ1-3,-,CASRSLSGNTIYF,TGTGCCAGTCGTTCGCTCTCTGGAAACACCATATATTTT
TRBD2,TRBV27,TRBJ2-5,-,CASSRAGAETQYF,TGTGCCAGCAGCCGAGCGGGAGCGGAGACCCAGTACTTC
TRBD2,TRBV28,TRBJ2-2,-,CASSHGLATGELFF,TGTGCCAGCAGTCACGGACTAGCGACCGGGGAGCTGTTTTTT
-,TRBV15,TRBJ1-5,few,CATSTYPAQPQHF,TGTGCCACCAGCACCTATCCGGCTCAGCCCCAGCATTTT
TRBD1,TRBV28,TRBJ2-5,-,CASRDRWEETQYF,TGTGCCAGCAGGGACAGGTGGGAAGAGACCCAGTACTTC
-,TRBV9,TRBJ2-1,-,CASSVVSNEQFF,TGTGCCAGCAGCGTAGTGAGCAATGAGCAGTTCTTC
-,TRBV27,TRBJ2-7,few,CASSSSYYEQYF,TGTGCCAGCAGTTCCTCCTACTACGAGCAGTACTTC
TRBD1,TRBV19,TRBJ2-1,few,CASRGQGPYNEQFF,TGTGCCAGTAGGGGACAGGGCCCATACAATGAGCAGTTCTTC
TRBD1,TRBV6-4,TRBJ2-1,-,CASSDNRGGGNEQFF,TGTGCCAGCAGTGACAACAGGGGTGGTGGAAATGAGCAGTTCTTC
TRBD2,TRBV14,TRBJ2-7,once,CASSQDLGTSGMYEQYF,TGTGCCAGCAGCCAAGATCTTGGGACTAGCGGCATGTACGAGCAGTACTTC
TRBD1,TRBV7-9,TRBJ1-2,-,CASSPGQGARGYTF,TGTGCCAGCAGCCCGGGACAGGGGGCACGGGGCTACACCTTC
-,TRBV19,TRBJ1-5,-,CASMGGETLYSNQPQHF,TGTGCCAGTATGGGCGGAGAGACTCTTTATAGCAATCAGCCCCAGCATTTT
-,TRBV9,TRBJ2-7,once,CASSGDADEQYF,TGTGCCAGCAGCGGGGACGCGGACGAGCAGTACTTC
-,TRBV27,TRBJ2-3,-,CASSLSPGRTDTQYF,TGTGCCAGCAGTTTATCTCCGGGACGCACAGATACGCAGTATTTT
-,TRBV6-1,TRBJ2-1,-,CASSEKQDLNEQFF,TGTGCCAGCAGTGAAAAGCAAGACTTAAATGAGCAGTTCTTC
-,TRBV4-2,TRBJ1-2,few,CASSHGDYGYTF,TGTGCCAGCAGCCATGGTGACTATGGCTACACCTTC
-,TRBV19,TRBJ2-1,-,CASSPLDGDNEQFF,TGTGCCAGTAGTCCGCTGGACGGGGACAATGAGCAGTTCTTC
TRBD1,TRBV5-1,TRBJ1-1,-,CASRGTGILSLAFF,TGCGCCAGCAGGGGGACAGGGATCCTCTCTCTAGCTTTCTTT
-,TRBV7-4,TRBJ2-7,-,CASSLGGSEQYF,TGTGCCAGCAGCTTAGGCGGGTCCGAGCAGTACTTC
-,TRBV7-9,TRBJ2-7,-,CASSLAGGVLYEQYF,TGTGCCAGCAGCTTAGCTGGGGGAGTCCTGTACGAGCAGTACTTC
-,TRBV11-2,TRBJ2-5,-,CASSLGDAWDGETQYF,TGTGCCAGCAGCTTAGGAGACGCCTGGGACGGGGAGACCCAGTACTTC
-,TRBV27,TRBJ1-1,few,CASSTGTEAFF,TGTGCCAGCTCGACAGGCACTGAAGCTTTCTTT
TRBD2,TRBV30,TRBJ2-1,-,CAWSSITASGRFYNEQFF,TGTGCCTGGAGTTCGATCACCGCCAGCGGGAGATTCTACAATGAGCAGTTCTTC
-,TRBV6-6,TRBJ2-7,-,CASSPRDDYEQYF,TGTGCCAGCAGTCCCCGGGACGACTACGAGCAGTACTTC